This TCR beta chain was recorded in a study of STAT5B mutations in CD4+ large granular lymphocyte leukemia. Points from the study as a whole: Data were not HLA-matched across samples. Without putative leukemic clones, patient CD4-sorted repertoires remained more clonal than healthy CD4+ repertoires. TRBV06-family usage was enriched in top patient clones (8/27) versus controls (2/35).

Generated by immunoSEQ multiplex PCR, the TCRdb table keeps only in-frame clones and is missing some. This sample yields 30,000 to 40,000 clones, of which nearly 90% are seen a single time; 3% to 4% belongs to the top ten. Healthy controls were blood donor buffy coats. A word on this clone: What it binds is not known.

V was shortened by 4 bases and J by 2 bases, with 17 bases between the two germline ends. Germline V gene lookup returns CDR1 LNHDA and CDR2 SQIVND (reference sequence). The CDR3 is 16 residues long. Source material: CD4+ T cells from blood buffy coats. This chain connects TRBV19 to TRBJ1-2; D is unresolved. This receptor was obtained from a human donor in good health. CDR3 loop: CASSTSDGVPNYGYTF. The CDR3 nucleotides are TGTGCCAGTAGTACCTCCGACGGGGTTCCCAACTATGGCTACACCTTC. Full variable domain (missing parts from reference TRBV19 and TRBJ1-2): DGGITQSPKYLFRKEGQNVTLSCEQNLNHDAMYWYRQDPGQGLRLIYYSQIVNDFQKGDIAEGYSVSREKKESFPLTVTSAQKNPTAFYLCASSTSDGVPNYGYTFGSGTRLTVV.